The T cell receptor (beta chain) described here comes from a study of blood T cell repertoires in COVID-19. Study summary: Specimens from acute and convalescent COVID-19 originated in the United States, Italy and Spain. The cDNA or gDNA used as material had been derived from T cells, B-cell-depleted T cells, or PBMCs.

The germline V gene encodes CDR1 SGHTA and CDR2 FQGNSA. Between the trimmed V and J ends, which lost 4 bases and 4 bases, there was a span of 20 bases. The CDR3 sequence is 16 residues long. Per the original methods: Estimation of nucleated cell counts was performed using reference gene primer amplification. TCRdb's table, derived via immunoSEQ multiplex PCR, lists solely in-frame clones and lacks some. V and J calls and clone size are those listed in that table; D and trimming were worked out from the DNA. The sample includes tens of thousands of clones, 90% to 95% of them seen just once. V usage is TRBV7-2 and J usage is TRBJ2-7; possible D gene TRBD2, 5 bases. Sequenced sample: peripheral blood. This clonotype was obtained from a woman between 45 and 60 years old in a cohort sampled during active COVID-19. This CDR3 reads CASSSRGPPPAYEQYF. DNA for the CDR3: TGTGCCAGCAGCTCCAGAGGGCCTCCCCCCGCATACGAGCAGTACTTC.